The next 16 T cell receptor beta chains were all read from a single sample in a study of T cells in Graves' hyperthyroidism and ophthalmopathy (dated by TCRdb to the late 2010s). The protocol used for the library was multiplex PCR. This sample was sequenced with an Illumina HiSeq 2000. TCR beta CDR3 regions were amplified from RNA transcripts. The TCR CDR3 was subjected to a first round of RT-PCR using the HTBI primer set and the Qiagen OneStep RT-PCR kit. The raw public data were reprocessed by TCRdb itself: fastp quality trimming at Q25, MiXCR clonotype calling, in-frame beta chains only. Duplicate CDR3 protein sequences are folded into a single record with the most common DNA and genes. The sample data list hundreds of thousands of distinct CDR3 sequences, and 20% of these were observed just once. Around a third of the sample goes to the ten largest clones. The sequencing sample was made of blood. These TCRs come from a man aged 25-45 years with Graves' ophthalmopathy.

This clonotype was observed a few times. The chain joins TRBV6-5 to TRBJ1-2; D unresolved. The CDR3 extends over 13 amino acids. V lost 2 bases, J lost 0 bases, and 4 bases lay in between. Germline V gives CDR1 MNHEY, CDR2 SVGAGI. CDR3 region: CASSYEANYGYTF. In nucleotides, the CDR3 is TGTGCCAGCAGTTACGAGGCTAACTATGGCTACACCTTC.

The V call is TRBV12-3 or TRBV12-4, the J call TRBJ2-7; 13 bases match TRBD2. The CDR3 runs to 19 residues. V lost 0 bases and J lost 2; bases outside the gene matches: 10. DNA for the CDR3: TGTGCCAGCAGTTTAGCGCGCTATGGACTAGCGGGAGAGCCCTACGAGCAGTACTTC. Its translation: CASSLARYGLAGEPYEQYF.

The V and J genes are TRBV7-3 and TRBJ2-1; D is undetermined. The CDR3 is 16 amino acids. V lost 5 bases to trimming and J lost 1 base, with 15 bases between them. CDR1 is SGHTA, CDR2 FQGTGA, per germline. CDR3 nucleotides: TGTGCCAGCAGCCCTCGCGGCGGTGGGTCCTACAATGAGCAGTTCTTC. Its translation: CASSPRGGGSYNEQFF.

This clonotype came up a few times. The rearrangement joins TRBV7-3 to TRBJ1-1; D unresolved. Trimming shortened V by 4 bases and J by 1 base, and 7 bases separated the two germline ends. The CDR3 extends over 13 amino acids. The germline V gene encodes CDR1 SGHTA and CDR2 FQGTGA. The CDR3 reads CASSSTRNTEAFF. CDR3 bases: TGTGCCAGCAGCTCGACGAGGAACACTGAAGCTTTCTTT. The full variable domain, rest sourced from reference TRBV7-3 and TRBJ1-1, is GAGVSQTPSNKVTEKGKYVELRCDPISGHTALYWYRQSLGQGPEFLIYFQGTGAADDSGLPNDRFFAVRPEGSVSTLKIQRTERGDSAVYLCASSSTRNTEAFFGQGTRLTVV.

This clonotype was observed a few times. The chain uses TRBV4-3 and TRBJ2-1; 7 nucleotides line up with TRBD2. The germline CDR1 and CDR2 sequences are LGHNA and YSLEER. V shed 0 bases and J 6 bases; nucleotides not matched to a gene: 5. The CDR3 spans 15 residues. CDR3 amino acids: CASSQDGPSGNEQFF. The CDR3 DNA is TGCGCCAGCAGCCAAGACGGGCCTAGCGGCAATGAGCAGTTCTTC.

V gene TRBV12-5 combines with J gene TRBJ2-1; perhaps D is TRBD1 or TRBD2 (5 bases each). V dropped 1 base and J dropped 1 base, with 17 bases sitting between them. This CDR3 is built from 18 residues. Germline CDR1 LGHNT, CDR2 FRNRAP. The CDR3 region has the DNA TGTGCTAGTGGTTTGGCCCCGATGAGGGGATTGTCCTACAATGAGCAGTTCTTC. Protein sequence: CASGLAPMRGLSYNEQFF.

This clonotype showed up many times. This chain joins TRBV12-3 or TRBV12-4 and TRBJ1-1; D is unclear. The V end was cut by 1 base, the J end by 3 bases, with 6 bases between. CDR3 length: 13 amino acids. CDR3: CASSLGTYTEAFF. The CDR3 coding sequence is TGTGCCAGCAGTTTAGGCACATACACTGAAGCTTTCTTT.

In its sample, this clonotype was seen many times. This chain uses TRBV7-8 with TRBJ1-4; 11 bases line up with TRBD1. From germline, CDR1 is SGHVS and CDR2 FQNEAQ. The CDR3 has 15 amino acids. The J segment lost 10 bases and the V segment lost 1 base, leaving 5 bases of the junction unmatched. For the CDR3, the DNA is TGTGCCAGCAGCTTAGGGACAGGGGGCTCAGGAAAACTGTTTTTT. Translated: CASSLGTGGSGKLFF.

This clonotype was counted between two and nine times. The rearrangement links TRBV7-9 to TRBJ1-1, with D hard to call. V was clipped by 1 base and J by 6 bases, with 15 bases between them. CDR3 length: 15 amino acids. CDR1 SEHNR and CDR2 FQNEAQ come from the germline V gene (reference sequence). The CDR3 spells CASSLGVLGVPEAFF. The CDR3 region has the DNA TGTGCCAGCAGCTTAGGTGTCTTGGGCGTCCCTGAAGCTTTCTTT.

V gene TRBV5-5 combines with J gene TRBJ2-5; 7 nucleotides align to TRBD1. Germline CDR1 and CDR2: SGHKS and YYEKEE (reference sequence). The CDR3 spans 13 residues. Germline trimming cut 7 bases from V and 5 bases from J; bases unmatched to any gene: 8. CDR3 DNA: TGTGCCAGCCGAGACAGGGTGGGCGAGACCCAGTACTTC. Translated: CASRDRVGETQYF.

A few counts support this clonotype. The gene calls are TRBV29-1 and TRBJ2-1; 7 bases match TRBD2. V was clipped by 0 bases and J by 10 bases; unmatched bases: 9. The germline CDR1 and CDR2 sequences are SQVTM and ANQGSEA. The CDR3 spans 14 residues. The CDR3 DNA sequence: TGCAGCGTTGAAGATCTTCGTAGGGGAGGGGAGCAGTTCTTC. Its protein is CSVEDLRRGGEQFF.

As DNA, the CDR3 is TGCAGTGCTAGAGATCCCGGCGGGAGTATGTTCTACGAGCAGTACTTC. Protein product: CSARDPGGSMFYEQYF. The chain links TRBV20-1 to TRBJ2-7; 7 bases line up with TRBD2. Trimming took 0 bases from V and 3 from J; bases not matched to a gene: 11. The CDR3 is 16 amino acids. Germline V lookup: CDR1 DFQATT, CDR2 SNEGSKA (reference sequence).

This clonotype was counted at least ten times. The chain is built from TRBV7-9 and TRBJ2-7; D is perhaps TRBD2 (5 bases). The V and J ends lost 5 bases and 2 bases respectively, with 16 bases between them. CDR3 length: 15 amino acids. Germline V gives CDR1 SEHNR, CDR2 FQNEAQ (reference sequence). The CDR3 DNA reads as TGTGCCAGCAGCACGGCGGTGGGAGACCCCTACGAGCAGTACTTC. Its protein is CASSTAVGDPYEQYF.

This clonotype has only a few counts. The V and J genes are TRBV6-2 or TRBV6-3 and TRBJ2-7; 8 bases agree with TRBD1. The CDR3 is made up of 16 amino acids. The trim removed 0 bases at V and 2 bases at J, leaving 6 bases unmatched. The germline CDR1 and CDR2 sequences are MNHEY and SVGEGT. The CDR3 reads CASSYSGDRYTYEQYF. The CDR3, as DNA: TGTGCCAGCAGTTACTCGGGGGACAGGTACACCTACGAGCAGTACTTC.

The chain has TRBV9 and TRBJ2-1; either TRBD1 or TRBD2 may supply D (5 bases each). Deletions cut 3 bases from V and 7 bases from J, with 17 bases between. This CDR3 comprises 15 residues. CDR1 is SGDLS and CDR2 is YYNGEE in the germline V gene. CDR3: CASSAGTGTGNEQFF. The CDR3 bases are TGTGCCAGCAGCGCGGGGACCGGGACGGGGAATGAGCAGTTCTTC.

A few counts support this clonotype. This chain connects TRBV28 to TRBJ1-4; unclear D gene. The germline gives CDR1 MDHEN, CDR2 SYDVKM. Deletions cut 6 bases from V and 10 bases from J, with 12 bases between. The CDR3 loop spans 12 amino acids. Here the CDR3 DNA reads TGTGCCAGCAGGGTGATACGGGGAAAACTGTTTTTT. Translating it yields CASRVIRGKLFF.